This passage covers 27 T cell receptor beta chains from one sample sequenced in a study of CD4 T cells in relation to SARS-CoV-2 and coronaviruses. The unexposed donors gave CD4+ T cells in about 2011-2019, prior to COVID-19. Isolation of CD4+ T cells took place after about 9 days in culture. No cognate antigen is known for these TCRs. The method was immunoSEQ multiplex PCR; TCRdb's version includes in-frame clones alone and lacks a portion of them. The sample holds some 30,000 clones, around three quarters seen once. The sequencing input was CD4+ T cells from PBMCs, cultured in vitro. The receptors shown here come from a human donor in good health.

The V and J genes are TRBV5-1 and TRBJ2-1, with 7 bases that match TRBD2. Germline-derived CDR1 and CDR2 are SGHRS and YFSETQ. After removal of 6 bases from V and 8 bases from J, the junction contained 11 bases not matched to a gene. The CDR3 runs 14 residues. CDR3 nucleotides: TGCGCCAGCACAGAAAGCGGGAAAGTCGATGAGCAGTTCTTC. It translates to CASTESGKVDEQFF.

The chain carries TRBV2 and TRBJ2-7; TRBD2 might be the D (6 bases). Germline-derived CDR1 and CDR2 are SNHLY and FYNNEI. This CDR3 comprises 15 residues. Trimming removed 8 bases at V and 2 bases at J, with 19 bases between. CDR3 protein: CASGLEEGRTYEQYF. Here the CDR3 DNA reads TGTGCCAGCGGACTGGAAGAAGGGAGGACCTACGAGCAGTACTTC.

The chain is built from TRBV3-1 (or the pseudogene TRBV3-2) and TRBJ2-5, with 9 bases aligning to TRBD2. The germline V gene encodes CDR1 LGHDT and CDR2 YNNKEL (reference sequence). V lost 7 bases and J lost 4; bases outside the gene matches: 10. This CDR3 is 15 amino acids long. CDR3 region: CASTLSLAGRETQYF. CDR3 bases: TGTGCCAGCACCCTAAGCCTAGCGGGACGAGAGACCCAGTACTTC.

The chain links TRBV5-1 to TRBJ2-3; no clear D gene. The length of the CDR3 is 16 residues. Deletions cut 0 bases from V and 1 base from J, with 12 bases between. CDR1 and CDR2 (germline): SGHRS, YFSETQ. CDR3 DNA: TGCGCCAGCAGCTTGGGTCTAGGCCAACGCACAGATACGCAGTATTTT. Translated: CASSLGLGQRTDTQYF.

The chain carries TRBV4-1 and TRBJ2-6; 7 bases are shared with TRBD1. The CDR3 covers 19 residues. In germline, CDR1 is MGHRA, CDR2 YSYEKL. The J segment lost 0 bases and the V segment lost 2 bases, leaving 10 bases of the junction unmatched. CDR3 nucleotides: TGCGCCAGCAGCCAAAGCCCAACAGGGGCCACCTCTGGGGCCAACGTCCTGACTTTC. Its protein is CASSQSPTGATSGANVLTF.

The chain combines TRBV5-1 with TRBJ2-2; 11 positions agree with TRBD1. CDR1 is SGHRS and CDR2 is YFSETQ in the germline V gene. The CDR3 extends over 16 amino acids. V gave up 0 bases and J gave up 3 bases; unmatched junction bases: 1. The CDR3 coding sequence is TGCGCCAGCAGCTTGGAGGGACAGGGGGACACCGGGGAGCTGTTTTTT. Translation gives CASSLEGQGDTGELFF.

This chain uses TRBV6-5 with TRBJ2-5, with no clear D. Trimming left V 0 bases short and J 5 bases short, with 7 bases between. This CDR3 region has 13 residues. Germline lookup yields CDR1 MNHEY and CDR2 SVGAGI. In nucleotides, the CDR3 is TGTGCCAGCAGTTACTCCCACCCTGAGACCCAGTACTTC. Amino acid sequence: CASSYSHPETQYF.

DNA for the CDR3: TGTGCCTTAGCCTCGGGCGGGTCAGATACGCAGTATTTT. Protein sequence: CALASGGSDTQYF. This chain joins TRBV30 and TRBJ2-3; a possible D gene is TRBD2 (5 bases). CDR3 length: 13 residues. Trimming cost V 7 bases and J 4 bases, with 15 bases left between them. The germline gives CDR1 GTSNPN, CDR2 SVGIG (reference sequence).

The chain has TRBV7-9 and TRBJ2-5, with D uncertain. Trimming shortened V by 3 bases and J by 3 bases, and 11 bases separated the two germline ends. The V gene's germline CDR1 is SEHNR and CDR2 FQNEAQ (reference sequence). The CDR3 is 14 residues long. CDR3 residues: CASSLAVVEETQYF. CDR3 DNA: TGTGCCAGCAGCTTGGCGGTGGTGGAAGAGACCCAGTACTTC. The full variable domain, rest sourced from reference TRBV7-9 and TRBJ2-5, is DTGVSQNPRHKITKRGQNVTFRCDPISEHNRLYWYRQTLGQGPEFLTYFQNEAQLEKSRLLSDRFSAERPKGSFSTLEIQRTEQGDSAMYLCASSLAVVEETQYFGPGTRLLVL.

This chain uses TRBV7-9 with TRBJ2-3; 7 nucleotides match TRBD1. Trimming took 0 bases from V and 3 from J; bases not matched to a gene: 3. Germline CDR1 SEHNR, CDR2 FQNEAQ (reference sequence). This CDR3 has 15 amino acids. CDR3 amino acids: CASSLAGGRTDTQYF. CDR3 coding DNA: TGTGCCAGCAGCTTAGCAGGGGGCCGGACAGATACGCAGTATTTT.

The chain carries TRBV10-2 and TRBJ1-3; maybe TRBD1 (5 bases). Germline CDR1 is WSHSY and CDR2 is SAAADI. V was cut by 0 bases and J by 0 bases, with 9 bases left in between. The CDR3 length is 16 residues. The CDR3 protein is CASSESPGGSGNTIYF. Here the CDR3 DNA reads TGCGCCAGCAGTGAGTCCCCGGGGGGCTCTGGAAACACCATATATTTT.

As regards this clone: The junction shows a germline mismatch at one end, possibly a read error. The CDR3 here is CASREGMEETQYF. The CDR3 coding sequence is TGTGCTAGCAGAGAGGGGATGGAGGAGACCCAGTACTTC. The chain employs TRBV7-7 and TRBJ2-5; D tentatively reads TRBD1 or TRBD2 (5 bases each). The CDR3 loop spans 13 amino acids. The germline CDR1 and CDR2 sequences are SSHAT and FNYEAQ (reference sequence).

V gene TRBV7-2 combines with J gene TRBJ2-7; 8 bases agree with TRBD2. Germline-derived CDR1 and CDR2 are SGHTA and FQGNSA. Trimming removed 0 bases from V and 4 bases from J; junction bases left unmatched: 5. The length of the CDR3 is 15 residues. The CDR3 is CASSLAFAGGYEQYF. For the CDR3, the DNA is TGTGCCAGCAGCTTAGCGTTTGCGGGAGGTTACGAGCAGTACTTC. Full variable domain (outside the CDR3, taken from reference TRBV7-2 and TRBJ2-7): GAGVSQSPSNKVTEKGKDVELRCDPISGHTALYWYRQSLGQGLEFLIYFQGNSAPDKSGLPSDRFSAERTGGSVSTLTIQRTQQEDSAVYLCASSLAFAGGYEQYFGPGTRLTVT.

The CDR3 DNA is TGTGCCAGCAGCGAGGAGGGGATGCCCCAAGAGACCCAGTACTTC. Translation: CASSEEGMPQETQYF. J is TRBJ2-5 and V is TRBV2, with D perhaps TRBD2 (6 bases). Trimming cost V 6 bases and J 1 base, with 15 bases left between them. The CDR3 consists of 15 residues. CDR1 is SNHLY and CDR2 is FYNNEI in the germline V gene. The whole variable domain, filled in from reference TRBV2 and TRBJ2-5, reads EPEVTQTPSHQVTQMGQEVILRCVPISNHLYFYWYRQILGQKVEFLVSFYNNEISEKSEIFDDQFSVERPDGSNFTLKIRSTKLEDSAMYFCASSEEGMPQETQYFGPGTRLLVL.

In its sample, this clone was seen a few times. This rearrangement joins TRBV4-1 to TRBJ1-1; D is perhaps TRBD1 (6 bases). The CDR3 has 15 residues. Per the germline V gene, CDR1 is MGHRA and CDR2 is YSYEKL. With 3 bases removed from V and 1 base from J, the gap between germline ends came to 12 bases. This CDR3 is CASSHPGTQNTEAFF. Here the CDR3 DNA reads TGCGCCAGCAGCCACCCCGGGACACAGAACACTGAAGCTTTCTTT.

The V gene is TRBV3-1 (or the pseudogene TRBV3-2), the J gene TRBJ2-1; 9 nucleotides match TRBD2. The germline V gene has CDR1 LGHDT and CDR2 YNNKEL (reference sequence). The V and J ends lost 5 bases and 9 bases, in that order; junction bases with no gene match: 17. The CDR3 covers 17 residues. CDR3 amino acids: CASSSSSGRGGLFEQFF. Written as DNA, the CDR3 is TGTGCCAGCAGCTCCAGCTCGGGGCGGGGGGGCCTTTTTGAGCAGTTCTTC.

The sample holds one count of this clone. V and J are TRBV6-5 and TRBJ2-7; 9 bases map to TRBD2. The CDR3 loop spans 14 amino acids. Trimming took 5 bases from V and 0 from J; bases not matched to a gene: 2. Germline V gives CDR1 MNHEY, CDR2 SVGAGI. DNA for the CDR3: TGTGCCAGCAGTAGGACTAGCGCCTCCTACGAGCAGTACTTC. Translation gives CASSRTSASYEQYF.

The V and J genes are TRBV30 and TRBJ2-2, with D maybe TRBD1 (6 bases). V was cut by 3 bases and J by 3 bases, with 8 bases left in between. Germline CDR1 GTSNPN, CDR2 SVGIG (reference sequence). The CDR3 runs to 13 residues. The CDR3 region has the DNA TGTGCCTGGAGGGGGGCCCACACCGGGGAGCTGTTTTTT. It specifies CAWRGAHTGELFF. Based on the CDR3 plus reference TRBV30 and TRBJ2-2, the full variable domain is SQTIHQWPATLVQPVGSPLSLECTVEGTSNPNLYWYRQAAGRGLQLLFYSVGIGQISSEVPQNLSASRPQDRQFILSSKKLLLSDSGFYLCAWRGAHTGELFFGEGSRLTVL.

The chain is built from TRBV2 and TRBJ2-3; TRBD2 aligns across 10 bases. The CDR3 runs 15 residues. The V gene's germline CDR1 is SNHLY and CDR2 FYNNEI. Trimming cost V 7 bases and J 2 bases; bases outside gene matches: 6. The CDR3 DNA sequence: TGTGCCAGCACCCGGACTAGCGGCAACACAGATACGCAGTATTTT. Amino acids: CASTRTSGNTDTQYF. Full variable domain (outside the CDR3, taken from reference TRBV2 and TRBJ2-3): EPEVTQTPSHQVTQMGQEVILRCVPISNHLYFYWYRQILGQKVEFLVSFYNNEISEKSEIFDDQFSVERPDGSNFTLKIRSTKLEDSAMYFCASTRTSGNTDTQYFGPGTRLTVL.

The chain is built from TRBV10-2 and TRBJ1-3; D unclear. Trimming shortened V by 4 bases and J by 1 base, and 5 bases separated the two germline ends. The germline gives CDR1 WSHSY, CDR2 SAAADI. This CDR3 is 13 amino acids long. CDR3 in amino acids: CASSAVSGNTIYF. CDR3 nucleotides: TGCGCCAGCAGTGCTGTATCTGGAAACACCATATATTTT.

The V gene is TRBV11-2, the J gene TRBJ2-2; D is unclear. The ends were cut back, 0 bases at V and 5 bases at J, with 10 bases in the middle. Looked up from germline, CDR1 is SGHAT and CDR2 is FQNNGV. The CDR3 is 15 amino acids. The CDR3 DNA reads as TGTGCCAGCAGCTTAGATCCGCCTCCGACCGGGGAGCTGTTTTTT. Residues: CASSLDPPPTGELFF.

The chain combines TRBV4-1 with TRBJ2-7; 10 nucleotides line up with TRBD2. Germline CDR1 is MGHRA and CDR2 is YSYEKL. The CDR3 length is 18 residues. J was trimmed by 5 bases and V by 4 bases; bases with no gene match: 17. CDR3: CASSLTTTSSGRSHEQYF. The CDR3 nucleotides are TGCGCCAGCAGCCTCACCACTACCTCTAGCGGGAGATCCCACGAGCAGTACTTC.

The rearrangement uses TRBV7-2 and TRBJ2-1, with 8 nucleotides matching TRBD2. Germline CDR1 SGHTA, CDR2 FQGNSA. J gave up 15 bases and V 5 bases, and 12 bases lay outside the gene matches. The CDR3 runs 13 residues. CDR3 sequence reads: CASSPITGTSGFF. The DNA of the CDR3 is TGTGCCAGCAGCCCCATCACCGGGACTAGTGGGTTCTTC.

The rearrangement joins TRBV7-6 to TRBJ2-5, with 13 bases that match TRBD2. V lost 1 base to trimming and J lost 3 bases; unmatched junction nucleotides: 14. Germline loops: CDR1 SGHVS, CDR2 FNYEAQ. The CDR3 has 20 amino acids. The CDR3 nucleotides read TGTGCCAGCAGCTTAGAAATAAACCTGACTAGCGGGAGGCTCGAAGAGACCCAGTACTTC. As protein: CASSLEINLTSGRLEETQYF.

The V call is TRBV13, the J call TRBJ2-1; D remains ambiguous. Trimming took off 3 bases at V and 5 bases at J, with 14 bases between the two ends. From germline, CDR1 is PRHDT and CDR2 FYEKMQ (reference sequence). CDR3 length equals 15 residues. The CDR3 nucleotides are TGTGCCAGCAGCTTTTGGTTCTCTGTAAACAATGAGCAGTTCTTC. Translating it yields CASSFWFSVNNEQFF.

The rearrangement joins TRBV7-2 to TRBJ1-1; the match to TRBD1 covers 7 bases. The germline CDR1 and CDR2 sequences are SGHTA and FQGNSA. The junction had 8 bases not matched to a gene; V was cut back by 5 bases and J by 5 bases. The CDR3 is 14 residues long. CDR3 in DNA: TGTGCCAGCAGCCCGGACAGGTGGTGGACTGAAGCTTTCTTT. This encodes CASSPDRWWTEAFF.

CDR3 bases: TGTGCCAGCAGCTACGGAAACAGAGAGACCCAGTACTTC. Protein: CASSYGNRETQYF. V is TRBV11-2 and J is TRBJ2-5; D uncertain. Germline values: CDR1 SGHAT, CDR2 FQNNGV. This CDR3 spans 13 amino acids. Deletions cut 4 bases from V and 4 bases from J, with 10 bases between.